Below are 31 T cell receptor beta chains sequenced from a single sample in a study of CD8+ T cells in alopecia areata. The treatment is: oral pan-JAK inhibitor, 5-10 mg twice daily. Investigators isolated RNA and reverse transcribed it into cDNA to act as the sequencing template. The data were produced by immunoSEQ multiplex PCR, yet TCRdb's version contains in-frame clones alone and is incomplete. This sample has some 220,000 clones, with around 57% found just once. The material was CD4+ T cells sorted from blood, obtained at week 4, from a patient treated with tofacitinib. The receptors come from a human donor with alopecia areata.

For this clone: This same CDR3 is encoded by further DNA sequences in the sample. The gene calls are TRBV30 and TRBJ1-1; D unclear. Germline values: CDR1 GTSNPN, CDR2 SVGIG (reference sequence). CDR3 length: 13 amino acids. V gave up 0 bases and J gave up 4 bases, with 9 bases separating them. CDR3 sequence: CAWSVGRSTEAFF. The CDR3, as DNA: TGTGCCTGGAGTGTAGGGCGGTCCACTGAAGCTTTCTTT.

There are a few counts of this clone. The chain couples TRBV10-3 to TRBJ1-2; the D is unclear. This CDR3 has 14 residues. Germline V gene lookup returns CDR1 ENHRY and CDR2 SYGVKD. With 2 bases removed from V and 4 bases from J, the gap between germline ends came to 11 bases. The CDR3 sequence is CAISENAGIYGYTF. CDR3 nucleotide sequence: TGTGCCATCAGTGAGAATGCGGGGATCTATGGCTACACCTTC.

CDR3 in DNA: TGCAGCGTTCACTTGAAAGGGACGGACACTGAAGCTTTCTTT. Translated: CSVHLKGTDTEAFF. The J gene is TRBJ1-1, the V gene TRBV29-1; D may be TRBD1 (5 bases). The ends were cut back, 5 bases at V and 3 bases at J, with 16 bases in the middle. Germline CDR1 is SQVTM and CDR2 is ANQGSEA. This CDR3 has 14 residues.

There are a few counts of this clone. The J gene is TRBJ2-3, the V gene TRBV29-1; D not certain. Trimming pared 2 bases from V and 0 bases from J, leaving 9 bases between. There are 14 residues in the CDR3. Germline-derived CDR1 and CDR2 are SQVTM and ANQGSEA. CDR3 sequence (DNA): TGCAGCGTTGAATCGCGCCCTAGCACAGATACGCAGTATTTT. As protein: CSVESRPSTDTQYF.

This sequence joins TRBV14 and TRBJ1-3; D is uncertain. In germline, CDR1 is SGHDN, CDR2 FVKESK. The CDR3 length is 16 residues. V gave up 0 bases and J gave up 0 bases, with 9 bases separating them. CDR3 region: CASSQDSAISGNTIYF. The CDR3 DNA reads TGTGCCAGCAGCCAAGATTCAGCGATCTCTGGAAACACCATATATTTT.

This chain uses TRBV9 with TRBJ2-7; D remains unclear. Trimming took 1 base from V and 5 from J, leaving 13 bases between them. The CDR3 is 14 residues long. Germline assignment: CDR1 SGDLS and CDR2 YYNGEE. This chain's CDR3 is CASSVSPVLDEQYF. The CDR3 coding sequence is TGTGCCAGCAGCGTATCACCGGTGTTGGACGAGCAGTACTTC.

The chain joins TRBV30 to TRBJ1-1; 8 bases align to TRBD1. This CDR3 spans 13 amino acids. The germline V gene encodes CDR1 GTSNPN and CDR2 SVGIG (reference sequence). The J segment lost 8 bases and the V segment lost 0 bases, leaving 5 bases of the junction unmatched. CDR3 bases: TGTGCCTGGAGTGTACAGGGGGACCGAGAAGCTTTCTTT. Translated, it gives CAWSVQGDREAFF.

This clone has only a few counts. The chain carries TRBV7-3 and TRBJ2-3; tentatively, D is TRBD1 (6 bases). In germline, CDR1 is SGHTA, CDR2 FQGTGA. The ends were cut back, 5 bases at V and 2 bases at J, with 8 bases in the middle. This CDR3 is built from 13 residues. CDR3 region: CASSGGPTDTQYF. DNA of the CDR3: TGTGCCAGCAGCGGGGGCCCCACAGATACGCAGTATTTT.

The genes are TRBV5-1 and TRBJ2-3; TRBD1 matches at 9 bases. From germline, CDR1 is SGHRS and CDR2 YFSETQ. Trimming cost V 3 bases and J 4 bases; bases outside gene matches: 6. This CDR3 has 15 residues. The CDR3 nucleotides read TGCGCCAGCAGCTCGGGACAGGGAGTCGCAGATACGCAGTATTTT. It translates to CASSSGQGVADTQYF.

The chain employs TRBV30 and TRBJ1-4, with a possible D match to TRBD1 (5 bases). The V and J ends lost 1 base and 5 bases respectively, with 14 bases between them. The germline CDR1 and CDR2 sequences are GTSNPN and SVGIG (reference sequence). The CDR3 is 15 amino acids. CDR3 in amino acids: CAWSEGTGRNEKLFF. The DNA for the CDR3 is TGTGCCTGGAGTGAGGGGACCGGGCGAAATGAAAAACTGTTTTTT. Full variable domain (outside the CDR3, taken from reference TRBV30 and TRBJ1-4): SQTIHQWPATLVQPVGSPLSLECTVEGTSNPNLYWYRQAAGRGLQLLFYSVGIGQISSEVPQNLSASRPQDRQFILSSKKLLLSDSGFYLCAWSEGTGRNEKLFFGSGTQLSVL.

The chain recombines TRBV7-9 with TRBJ1-6, with D possibly being TRBD1 (6 bases). The CDR3 contains 14 residues. V lost 4 bases and J lost 7, with 11 bases in between. Germline V gene sequence: CDR1 SEHNR, CDR2 FQNEAQ (reference sequence). DNA of the CDR3: TGTGCCAGCAGCTCCTTAGGGGGGAATTCACCCCTCCACTTT. Translation: CASSSLGGNSPLHF.

The chain combines TRBV25-1 with TRBJ1-1; D gene ambiguous. The CDR3 loop spans 14 amino acids. Per the germline V gene, CDR1 is MGHDK and CDR2 is SYGVNS. Trimming cost V 6 bases and J 2 bases, with 13 bases left between them. The CDR3 region has the DNA TGTGCCAGCAGGGCCGGGCGGCCAAACACTGAAGCTTTCTTT. The encoded protein is CASRAGRPNTEAFF.

In nucleotides, the CDR3 is TGTGCCAGCAGCTTCGGGAGGGAAGCTGAAGCTTTCTTT. This encodes CASSFGREAEAFF. The chain recombines TRBV7-3 with TRBJ1-1; D uncertain. Germline assignment: CDR1 SGHTA and CDR2 FQGTGA. V was shortened by 3 bases and J by 6 bases, with 11 bases between the two germline ends. CDR3 length: 13 residues. The complete variable domain, with remaining parts taken from reference TRBV7-3 and TRBJ1-1, reads GAGVSQTPSNKVTEKGKYVELRCDPISGHTALYWYRQSLGQGPEFLIYFQGTGAADDSGLPNDRFFAVRPEGSVSTLKIQRTERGDSAVYLCASSFGREAEAFFGQGTRLTVV.

V gene TRBV5-1 combines with J gene TRBJ2-7; TRBD1 is a possible D gene (6 bases). This CDR3 is built from 15 residues. Germline V gene lookup returns CDR1 SGHRS and CDR2 YFSETQ. Trimming pared 3 bases from V and 1 base from J, leaving 14 bases between. The CDR3 region has the DNA TGCGCCAGCAGCTCCATGGACAGCAGATCCTACGAGCAGTACTTC. It translates to CASSSMDSRSYEQYF.

The genes are TRBV30 and TRBJ2-7; D possibly matches TRBD1 or TRBD2 (5 bases each). Germline CDR1 GTSNPN, CDR2 SVGIG (reference sequence). The V gene lost 3 bases and the J gene lost 5 bases, with 14 bases spanning the gap. The CDR3 runs to 13 residues. The CDR3 sequence: CAWRAPGTNEQYF. Written as DNA, the CDR3 is TGTGCCTGGAGGGCTCCCGGGACCAACGAGCAGTACTTC.

The V gene is TRBV5-6, the J gene TRBJ1-1, with D uncertain. Between the trimmed V and J ends, which lost 1 base and 3 bases, there was a span of 7 bases. The CDR3 has 13 residues. CDR1 is SGHDT, CDR2 YYEEEE, per germline. The CDR3 protein is CASSLISHTEAFF. In DNA form, the CDR3 reads TGTGCCAGCAGCTTGATATCTCACACTGAAGCTTTCTTT.

This sequence joins TRBV7-8 and TRBJ1-2, with a possible D match to TRBD1 (5 bases). The CDR3 loop spans 13 amino acids. Trimming shortened V by 1 base and J by 3 bases, and 6 bases separated the two germline ends. Germline lookup yields CDR1 SGHVS and CDR2 FQNEAQ. The CDR3 DNA is TGTGCCAGCAGCTTAGGACAGTACTATGGCTACACCTTC. This translates into CASSLGQYYGYTF.

The CDR3 DNA reads TGCGCCAGCAGCCAAGCGGCCTACACAGATACGCAGTATTTT. This gives the protein CASSQAAYTDTQYF. J is TRBJ2-3 and V is TRBV4-1, with unresolved D. Per germline, CDR1 MGHRA and CDR2 YSYEKL. V was pared by 1 base and J by 2 bases, with 7 bases between. CDR3 length: 14 residues.

This clone was seen a single time. V usage is TRBV10-3 and J usage is TRBJ1-2; the match to TRBD1 covers 11 bases. The CDR3 has 14 residues. CDR1 is ENHRY and CDR2 is SYGVKD in the germline V gene. V was pared by 6 bases and J by 14 bases, with 14 bases of the junction left unmatched. This CDR3 reads CAISPGQGAMARTF. CDR3 nucleotide sequence: TGTGCCATCAGCCCCGGACAGGGGGCTATGGCTAGGACCTTC.

This chain joins TRBV10-2 and TRBJ2-1; D gene ambiguous. The germline gives CDR1 WSHSY, CDR2 SAAADI. The germline V and J ends were trimmed by 7 bases and 6 bases, with 16 bases remaining between them. The CDR3 totals 14 residues. CDR3 nucleotide sequence: TGCGCCAGCAAAGCGCGAGAGGCACTCAATGAGCAGTTCTTC. It yields the protein CASKAREALNEQFF.

The chain combines TRBV29-1 with TRBJ1-1; D possibly corresponds to TRBD1 (5 bases). This CDR3 contains 13 residues. V lost 6 bases to trimming and J lost 1 base, with 12 bases between them. Germline V CDR1 and CDR2: SQVTM, ANQGSEA. The CDR3: CSVIPGGNTEAFF. The CDR3 DNA follows: TGCAGCGTGATCCCGGGGGGGAACACTGAAGCTTTCTTT.

The chain links TRBV6-1 to TRBJ2-5; 7 bases agree with TRBD2. J gave up 3 bases and V 11 bases, and 9 bases lay outside the gene matches. This CDR3 spans 13 amino acids. The germline V gene encodes CDR1 MNHNS and CDR2 SASEGT. CDR3 protein: CAGRASGEETQYF. In DNA, the CDR3 is TGTGCCGGTAGGGCTAGCGGAGAAGAGACCCAGTACTTC.

The sample holds many counts of this clone. The chain employs TRBV2 and TRBJ2-6; a possible D gene is TRBD1 (5 bases). The CDR3 runs to 16 residues. Germline lookup yields CDR1 SNHLY and CDR2 FYNNEI. Trimming stripped 4 bases from V and 1 base from J, with 11 bases between. CDR3 nucleotides: TGTGCCAGCAGTGGGGGCGAGCCATCTGGGGCCAACGTCCTGACTTTC. This sequence encodes CASSGGEPSGANVLTF.

The V call is TRBV14, the J call TRBJ1-1; a weak D match, TRBD1 (6 bases). Trimming shortened V by 2 bases and J by 6 bases, and 16 bases separated the two germline ends. The V gene's germline CDR1 is SGHDN and CDR2 FVKESK. This CDR3 has 15 amino acids. CDR3 loop: CASSQKLDSLAEAFF. For the CDR3, the DNA is TGTGCCAGCAGCCAAAAGCTGGACAGTCTGGCTGAAGCTTTCTTT.

This clone was counted between two and nine times. This chain links TRBV7-2 with TRBJ2-1; possible D gene TRBD1, 6 bases. CDR1 is SGHTA and CDR2 is FQGNSA in the germline V gene. The length of the CDR3 is 12 residues. V lost 4 bases, J lost 8 bases, and 9 bases lay in between. This chain's CDR3 is CASSWRTDEQFF. Written as DNA, the CDR3 is TGTGCCAGCAGCTGGAGGACAGATGAGCAGTTCTTC.

J is TRBJ2-5 and V is TRBV15, with unresolved D. The CDR3 is 13 residues long. V lost 0 bases to trimming and J lost 1 base, with 3 bases between them. Per the germline V gene, CDR1 is LNHNV and CDR2 is YYDKDF (reference sequence). The CDR3 reads CATSRDIQETQYF. As DNA, the CDR3 is TGTGCCACCAGCAGAGACATCCAAGAGACCCAGTACTTC.

V usage is TRBV29-1 and J usage is TRBJ2-7, with D perhaps given as TRBD1 or TRBD2 (6 bases each). The ends were cut back, 0 bases at V and 6 bases at J, with 12 bases in the middle. This CDR3 is built from 13 residues. Germline CDR1 SQVTM, CDR2 ANQGSEA. The CDR3 DNA reads TGCAGCGTTGAAGAAGGGGGGAGAAGCGAGCAGTACTTC. Its translation is CSVEEGGRSEQYF.

The chain couples TRBV5-4 to TRBJ1-2; 7 bases are a match to TRBD1. Germline lookup yields CDR1 SGHNT and CDR2 YYREEE (reference sequence). V was pared by 3 bases and J by 13 bases, with 12 bases of the junction left unmatched. This CDR3 comprises 13 residues. For the CDR3, the DNA is TGTGCCAGCAGCTCGGACAGGATCGGAGGAAGCACCTTC. This encodes CASSSDRIGGSTF.

The CDR3 coding sequence is TGTGCCAGCAGTTACTTCACTACGAACACCGGGGAGCTGTTTTTT. The encoded protein is CASSYFTTNTGELFF. The J gene is TRBJ2-2, the V gene TRBV6-5; D not certain. V was trimmed by 1 base and J by 0 bases, leaving 6 bases between them. Germline V CDR1 and CDR2: MNHEY, SVGAGI. The CDR3 consists of 15 residues.

This clone was seen more than once but under ten times. CDR3 DNA sequence: TGTGCCAGCAGCTTTAAGGGAGGAAACACCATATATTTT. Amino acids: CASSFKGGNTIYF. This sequence joins TRBV7-2 and TRBJ1-3; D ambiguous. The V end lost 3 bases, the J end lost 4 bases, and 7 bases lay between the germline ends. CDR3 size: 13 residues. In germline, CDR1 is SGHTA, CDR2 FQGNSA.

This chain connects TRBV4-1 to TRBJ2-7, with a tentative D call TRBD2 (6 bases). V was clipped by 3 bases and J by 4 bases, with 13 bases between them. The CDR3 spans 14 residues. The germline CDR1 and CDR2 sequences are MGHRA and YSYEKL. The chain's CDR3 is CASSQGLTGYEQYF. The CDR3 DNA sequence: TGCGCCAGCAGCCAGGGACTTACGGGGTACGAGCAGTACTTC.